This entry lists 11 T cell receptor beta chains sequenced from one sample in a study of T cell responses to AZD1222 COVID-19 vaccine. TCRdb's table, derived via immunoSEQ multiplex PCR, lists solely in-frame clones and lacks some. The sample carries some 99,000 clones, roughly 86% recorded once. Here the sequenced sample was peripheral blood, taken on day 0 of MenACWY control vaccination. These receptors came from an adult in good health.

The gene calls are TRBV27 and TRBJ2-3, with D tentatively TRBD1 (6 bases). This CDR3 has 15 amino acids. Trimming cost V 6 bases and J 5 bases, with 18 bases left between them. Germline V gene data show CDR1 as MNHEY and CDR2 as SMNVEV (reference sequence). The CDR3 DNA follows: TGTGCCAGCAGCCCAGGGGTGGAGATGGGAGATACGCAGTATTTT. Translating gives CASSPGVEMGDTQYF.

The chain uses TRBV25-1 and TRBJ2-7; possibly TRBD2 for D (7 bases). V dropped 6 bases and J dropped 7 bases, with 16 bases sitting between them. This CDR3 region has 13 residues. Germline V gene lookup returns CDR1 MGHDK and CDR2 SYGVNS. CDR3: CASRMAGAGEQYF. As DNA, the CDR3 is TGTGCCAGCAGGATGGCGGGGGCGGGGGAGCAGTACTTC.

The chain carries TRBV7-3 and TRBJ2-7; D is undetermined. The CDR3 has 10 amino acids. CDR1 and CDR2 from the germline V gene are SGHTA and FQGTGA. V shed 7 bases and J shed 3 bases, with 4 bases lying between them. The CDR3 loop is CASNHYEQYF. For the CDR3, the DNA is TGTGCCAGCAACCACTACGAGCAGTACTTC.

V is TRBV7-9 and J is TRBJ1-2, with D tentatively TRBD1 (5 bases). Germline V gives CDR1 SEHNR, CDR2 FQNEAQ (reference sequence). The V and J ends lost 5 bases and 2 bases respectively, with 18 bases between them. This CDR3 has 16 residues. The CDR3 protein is CASSPPGVRENYGYTF. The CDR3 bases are TGTGCCAGCAGCCCCCCGGGAGTCAGGGAAAACTATGGCTACACCTTC.

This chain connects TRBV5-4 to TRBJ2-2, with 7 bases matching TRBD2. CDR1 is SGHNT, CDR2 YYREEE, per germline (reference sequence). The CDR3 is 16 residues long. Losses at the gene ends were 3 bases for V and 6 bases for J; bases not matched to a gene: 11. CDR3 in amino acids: CASSSRAGYPPGELFF. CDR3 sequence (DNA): TGTGCCAGCAGCTCCCGAGCGGGGTATCCACCCGGGGAGCTGTTTTTT.

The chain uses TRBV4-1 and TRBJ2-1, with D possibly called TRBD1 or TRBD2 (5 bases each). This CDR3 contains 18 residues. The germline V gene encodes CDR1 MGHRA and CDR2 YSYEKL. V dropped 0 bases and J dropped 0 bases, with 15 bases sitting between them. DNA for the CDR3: TGCGCCAGCAGCCAAGAGAGGGGACGGGGAAGCTCCTACAATGAGCAGTTCTTC. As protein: CASSQERGRGSSYNEQFF.

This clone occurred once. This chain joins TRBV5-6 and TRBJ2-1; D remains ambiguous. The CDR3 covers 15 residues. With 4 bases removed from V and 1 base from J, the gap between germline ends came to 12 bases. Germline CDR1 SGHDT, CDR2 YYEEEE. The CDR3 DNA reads TGTGCCAGCAGCCCGACCTTCTATTCCTACAATGAGCAGTTCTTC. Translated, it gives CASSPTFYSYNEQFF.

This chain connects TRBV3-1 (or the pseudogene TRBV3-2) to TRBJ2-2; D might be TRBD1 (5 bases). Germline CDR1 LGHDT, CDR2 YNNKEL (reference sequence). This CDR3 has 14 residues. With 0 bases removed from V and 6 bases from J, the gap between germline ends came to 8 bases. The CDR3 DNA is TGTGCCAGCAGCCAAGAATTGGGGCCCGGGGAGCTGTTTTTT. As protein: CASSQELGPGELFF.

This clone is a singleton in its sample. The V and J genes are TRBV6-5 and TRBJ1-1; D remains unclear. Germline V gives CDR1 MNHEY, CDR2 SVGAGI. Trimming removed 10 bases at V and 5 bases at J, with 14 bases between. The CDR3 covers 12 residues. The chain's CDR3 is CATSQVWTEAFF. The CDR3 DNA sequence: TGTGCCACCTCCCAGGTATGGACTGAAGCTTTCTTT.

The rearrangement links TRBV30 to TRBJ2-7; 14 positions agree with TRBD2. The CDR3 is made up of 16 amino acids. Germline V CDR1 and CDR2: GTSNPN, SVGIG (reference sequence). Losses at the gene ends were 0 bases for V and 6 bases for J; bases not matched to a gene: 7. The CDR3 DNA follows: TGTGCCTGGAGTGTTGGGACTAGCGGGAGTCGGGCCGAGCAGTACTTC. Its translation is CAWSVGTSGSRAEQYF.

CDR3 residues: CAISETNTGELFF. The DNA of the CDR3 is TGTGCCATCAGTGAGACGAACACCGGGGAGCTGTTTTTT. The chain uses TRBV10-3 and TRBJ2-2, with D hard to call. Trimming removed 2 bases from V and 0 bases from J, with 1 base in between. The CDR3 loop spans 13 amino acids. The germline gives CDR1 ENHRY, CDR2 SYGVKD.